The clone carrying this TCR beta chain was seen more than once but under ten times. The sample belongs to a study of response to subunit inactivated influenza vaccine. Looked up from germline, CDR1 is SEHNR and CDR2 is FQNEAQ (reference sequence). The CDR3 has 14 amino acids. V was shortened by 10 bases and J by 1 base, with 16 bases between the two germline ends. TCRdb fed the RT-PCR reads into MiXCR, producing one record per CDR3 protein. This repertoire shows hundreds of thousands of distinct CDR3 sequences, approximately 10% found once; its top ten account for roughly 10%. The receptor was derived from a man aged 50 to 59 who received an inactivated influenza vaccine. This chain links TRBV7-9 with TRBJ2-5; possibly TRBD1 or TRBD2 for D (5 bases each). Specimen: PBMCs from blood, collected on the day of vaccination. The CDR3 DNA reads as TGTGCCACCTCATTTTGGGACCTCCAAGAGACCCAGTACTTC. This translates into CATSFWDLQETQYF.